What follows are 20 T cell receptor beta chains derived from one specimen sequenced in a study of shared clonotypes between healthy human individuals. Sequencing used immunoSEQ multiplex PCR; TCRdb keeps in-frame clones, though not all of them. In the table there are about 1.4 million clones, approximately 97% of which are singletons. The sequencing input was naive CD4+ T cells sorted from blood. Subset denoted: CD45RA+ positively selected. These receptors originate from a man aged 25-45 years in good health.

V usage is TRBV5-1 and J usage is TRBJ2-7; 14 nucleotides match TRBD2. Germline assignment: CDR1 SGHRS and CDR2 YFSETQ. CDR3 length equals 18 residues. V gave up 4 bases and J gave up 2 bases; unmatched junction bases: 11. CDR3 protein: CASSRDRGLAGATYEQYF. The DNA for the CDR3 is TGCGCCAGCAGCCGGGACAGGGGACTAGCGGGGGCCACCTACGAGCAGTACTTC.

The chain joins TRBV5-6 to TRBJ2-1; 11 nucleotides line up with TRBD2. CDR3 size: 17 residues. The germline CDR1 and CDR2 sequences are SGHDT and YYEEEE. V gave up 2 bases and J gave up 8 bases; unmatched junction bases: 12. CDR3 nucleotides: TGTGCCAGCAGCTTTACTTCTAGCGGGAGGTTTGGATATGAGCAGTTCTTC. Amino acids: CASSFTSSGRFGYEQFF.

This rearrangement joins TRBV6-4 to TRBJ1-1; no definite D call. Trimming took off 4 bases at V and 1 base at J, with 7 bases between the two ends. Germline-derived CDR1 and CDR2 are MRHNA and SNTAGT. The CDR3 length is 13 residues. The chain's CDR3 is CASSATANTEAFF. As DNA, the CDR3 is TGTGCCAGCAGTGCGACCGCGAACACTGAAGCTTTCTTT.

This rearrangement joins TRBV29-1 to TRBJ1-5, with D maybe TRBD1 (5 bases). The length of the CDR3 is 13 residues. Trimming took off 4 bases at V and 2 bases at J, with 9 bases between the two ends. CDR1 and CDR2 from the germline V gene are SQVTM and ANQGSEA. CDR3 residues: CSVVVRGNQPQHF. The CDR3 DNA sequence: TGCAGCGTTGTGGTCAGGGGCAATCAGCCCCAGCATTTT.

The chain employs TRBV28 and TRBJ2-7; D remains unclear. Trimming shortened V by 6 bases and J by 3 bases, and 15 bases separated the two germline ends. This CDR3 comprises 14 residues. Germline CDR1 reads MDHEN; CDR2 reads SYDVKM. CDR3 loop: CASRTAVELYEQYF. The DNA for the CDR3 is TGTGCCAGCAGAACCGCGGTGGAACTCTACGAGCAGTACTTC.

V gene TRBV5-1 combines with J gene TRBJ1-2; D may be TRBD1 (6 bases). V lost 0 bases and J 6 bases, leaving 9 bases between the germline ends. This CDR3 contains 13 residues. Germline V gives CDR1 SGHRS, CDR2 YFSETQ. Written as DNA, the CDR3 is TGCGCCAGCAGCTTGGCCACAGGGAATGGCTACACCTTC. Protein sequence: CASSLATGNGYTF.

CDR3 amino acids: CASSRKRGGNEKLFF. The CDR3 DNA sequence: TGTGCCAGTAGTCGCAAGAGAGGGGGGAATGAAAAACTGTTTTTT. The rearrangement links TRBV19 to TRBJ1-4; maybe TRBD1 (6 bases). This CDR3 is 15 amino acids long. Germline loops: CDR1 LNHDA, CDR2 SQIVND (reference sequence). The germline V and J ends were trimmed by 5 bases and 5 bases, with 15 bases remaining between them.

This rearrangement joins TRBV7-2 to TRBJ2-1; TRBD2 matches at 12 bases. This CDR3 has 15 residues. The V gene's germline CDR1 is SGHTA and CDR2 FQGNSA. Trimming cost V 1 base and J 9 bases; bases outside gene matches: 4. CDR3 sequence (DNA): TGTGCCAGCAGCTTAGTGACTAGCGGGAGTAGTGAGCAGTTCTTC. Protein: CASSLVTSGSSEQFF.

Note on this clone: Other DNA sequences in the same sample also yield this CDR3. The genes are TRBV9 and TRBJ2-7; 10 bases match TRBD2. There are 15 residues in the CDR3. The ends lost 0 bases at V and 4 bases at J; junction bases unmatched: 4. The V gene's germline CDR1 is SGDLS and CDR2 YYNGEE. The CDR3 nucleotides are TGTGCCAGCAGCGTAGGAGCGGGAGGGCGGTACGAGCAGTACTTC. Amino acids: CASSVGAGGRYEQYF.

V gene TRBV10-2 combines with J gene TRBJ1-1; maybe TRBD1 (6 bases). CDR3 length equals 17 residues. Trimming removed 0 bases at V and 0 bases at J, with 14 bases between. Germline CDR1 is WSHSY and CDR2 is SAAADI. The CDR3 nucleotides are TGCGCCAGCAGTGAGTCGACAGGTGTACTAATGAACACTGAAGCTTTCTTT. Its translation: CASSESTGVLMNTEAFF.

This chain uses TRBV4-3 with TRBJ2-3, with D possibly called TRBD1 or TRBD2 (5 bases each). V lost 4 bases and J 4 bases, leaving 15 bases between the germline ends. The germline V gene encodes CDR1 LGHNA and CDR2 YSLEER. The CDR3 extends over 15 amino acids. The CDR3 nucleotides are TGCGCCAGCAGCCCCACGAGGGGATGGGCAGATACGCAGTATTTT. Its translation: CASSPTRGWADTQYF.

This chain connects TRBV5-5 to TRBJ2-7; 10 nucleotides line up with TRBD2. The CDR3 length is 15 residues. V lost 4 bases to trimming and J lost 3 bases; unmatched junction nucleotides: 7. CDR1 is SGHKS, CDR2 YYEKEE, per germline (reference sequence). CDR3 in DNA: TGTGCCAGCAGCAGCACTAGCGGGATTCTCTACGAGCAGTACTTC. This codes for CASSSTSGILYEQYF.

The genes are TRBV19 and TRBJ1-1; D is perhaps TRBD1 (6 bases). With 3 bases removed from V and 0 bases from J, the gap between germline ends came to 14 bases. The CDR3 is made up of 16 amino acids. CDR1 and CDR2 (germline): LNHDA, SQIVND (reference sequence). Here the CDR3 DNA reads TGTGCCAGTAGTATTCCCGGGACAACTATGAACACTGAAGCTTTCTTT. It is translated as CASSIPGTTMNTEAFF.

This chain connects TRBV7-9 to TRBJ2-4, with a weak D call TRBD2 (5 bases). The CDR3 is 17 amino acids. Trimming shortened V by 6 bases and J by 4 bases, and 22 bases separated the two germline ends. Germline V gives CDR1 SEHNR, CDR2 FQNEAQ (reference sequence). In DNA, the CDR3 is TGTGCCAGCAGTCATGGAGGCTCGGGATTCTTAAAAAACATTCAGTACTTC. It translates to CASSHGGSGFLKNIQYF. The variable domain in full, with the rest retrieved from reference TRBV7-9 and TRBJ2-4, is DTGVSQNPRHKITKRGQNVTFRCDPISEHNRLYWYRQTLGQGPEFLTYFQNEAQLEKSRLLSDRFSAERPKGSFSTLEIQRTEQGDSAMYLCASSHGGSGFLKNIQYFGAGTRLSVL.

The CDR3 region is CASSSTGGYGYTF. For the CDR3, the DNA is TGTGCCAGCAGTTCGACAGGGGGCTATGGCTACACCTTC. The chain has TRBV5-4 and TRBJ1-2; TRBD1 matches at 9 bases. The V and J ends lost 5 bases and 4 bases, in that order; junction bases with no gene match: 3. The CDR3 is made up of 13 amino acids. Germline V gene sequence: CDR1 SGHNT, CDR2 YYREEE (reference sequence). Combining the CDR3 with reference TRBV5-4 and TRBJ1-2 gives the whole variable domain ETGVTQSPTHLIKTRGQQVTLRCSSQSGHNTVSWYQQALGQGPQFIFQYYREEENGRGNFPPRFSGLQFPNYSSELNVNALELDDSALYLCASSSTGGYGYTFGSGTRLTVV.

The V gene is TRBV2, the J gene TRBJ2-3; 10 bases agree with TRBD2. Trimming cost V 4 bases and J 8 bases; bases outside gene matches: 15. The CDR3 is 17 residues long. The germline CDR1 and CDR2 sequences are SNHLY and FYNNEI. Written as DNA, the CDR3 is TGTGCCAGCAGTGTATCGAGGGGGCCTAGCGGGAGTGGTACGCAGTATTTT. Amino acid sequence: CASSVSRGPSGSGTQYF.

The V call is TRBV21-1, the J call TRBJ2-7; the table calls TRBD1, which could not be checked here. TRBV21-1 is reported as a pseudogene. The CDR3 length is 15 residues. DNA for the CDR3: TGTGCCAGCAGCAATCGCCAGGGGCGTGCCTACGAGCAGTACTTC. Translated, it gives CASSNRQGRAYEQYF.

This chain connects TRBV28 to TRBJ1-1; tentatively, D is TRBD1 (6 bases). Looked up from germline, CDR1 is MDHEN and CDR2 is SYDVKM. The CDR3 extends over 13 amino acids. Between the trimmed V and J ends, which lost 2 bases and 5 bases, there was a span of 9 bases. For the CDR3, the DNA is TGTGCCAGCAGTTTAGGAGGGGGGACTGAAGCTTTCTTT. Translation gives CASSLGGGTEAFF.

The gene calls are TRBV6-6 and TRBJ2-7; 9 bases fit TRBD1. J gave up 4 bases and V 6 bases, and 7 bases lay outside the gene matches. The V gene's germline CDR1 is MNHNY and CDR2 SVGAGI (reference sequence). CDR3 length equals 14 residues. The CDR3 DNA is TGTGCCAGCAGCTTTGACAGGGGGGGATACGAGCAGTACTTC. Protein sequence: CASSFDRGGYEQYF.

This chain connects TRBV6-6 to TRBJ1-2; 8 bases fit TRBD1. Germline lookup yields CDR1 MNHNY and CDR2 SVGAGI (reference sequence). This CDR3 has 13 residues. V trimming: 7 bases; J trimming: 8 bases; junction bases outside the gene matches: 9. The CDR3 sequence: CASNQGQGGGYTF. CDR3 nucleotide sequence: TGTGCCAGCAACCAAGGACAGGGAGGCGGCTACACCTTC.